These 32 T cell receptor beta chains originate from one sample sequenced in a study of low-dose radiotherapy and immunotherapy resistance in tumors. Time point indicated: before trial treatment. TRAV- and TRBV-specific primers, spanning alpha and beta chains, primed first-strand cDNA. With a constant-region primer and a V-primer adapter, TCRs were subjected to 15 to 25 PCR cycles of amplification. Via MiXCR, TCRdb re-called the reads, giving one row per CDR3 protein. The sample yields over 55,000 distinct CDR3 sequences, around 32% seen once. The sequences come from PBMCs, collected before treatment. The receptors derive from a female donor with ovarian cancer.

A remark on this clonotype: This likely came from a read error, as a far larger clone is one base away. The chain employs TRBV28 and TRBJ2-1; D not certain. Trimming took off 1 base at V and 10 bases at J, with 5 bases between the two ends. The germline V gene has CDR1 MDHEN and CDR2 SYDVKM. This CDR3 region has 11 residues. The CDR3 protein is CASSLFYEQFF. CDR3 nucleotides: TGTGCCAGCAGTTTATTTTACGAGCAGTTCTTC.

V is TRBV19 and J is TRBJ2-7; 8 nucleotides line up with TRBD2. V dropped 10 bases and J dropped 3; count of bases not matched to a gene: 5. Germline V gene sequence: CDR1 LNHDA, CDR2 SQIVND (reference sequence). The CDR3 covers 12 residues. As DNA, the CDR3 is TGTGCCACACGGCTAGCGGGCTACGAGCAGTACTTC. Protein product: CATRLAGYEQYF.

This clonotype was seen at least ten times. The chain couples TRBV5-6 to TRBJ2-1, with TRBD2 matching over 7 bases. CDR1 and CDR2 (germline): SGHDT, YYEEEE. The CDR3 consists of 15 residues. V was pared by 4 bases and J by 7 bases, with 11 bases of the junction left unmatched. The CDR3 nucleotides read TGTGCCAGCAGCCGGGGGTCTAGCGGCTTGAATGAGCAGTTCTTC. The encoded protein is CASSRGSSGLNEQFF.

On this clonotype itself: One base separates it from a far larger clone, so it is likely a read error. CDR3 region: CASSQERTSGNTIYF. The DNA for the CDR3 is TGTGCCAGCAGCCAAGAAAGGACTTCTGGAAACACCATATATTTT. The chain couples TRBV4-2 to TRBJ1-3, with D unclear. From germline, CDR1 is LGHNA and CDR2 YNFKEQ. Trimming took 0 bases from V and 1 from J, leaving 7 bases between them. The CDR3 has 15 amino acids.

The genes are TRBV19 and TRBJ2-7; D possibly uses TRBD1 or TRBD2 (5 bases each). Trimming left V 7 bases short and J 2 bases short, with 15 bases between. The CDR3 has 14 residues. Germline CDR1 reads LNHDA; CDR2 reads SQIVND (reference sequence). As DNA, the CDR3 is TGTGCCAGTACCCCAGGGACGTCCACCTACGAGCAGTACTTC. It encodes CASTPGTSTYEQYF.

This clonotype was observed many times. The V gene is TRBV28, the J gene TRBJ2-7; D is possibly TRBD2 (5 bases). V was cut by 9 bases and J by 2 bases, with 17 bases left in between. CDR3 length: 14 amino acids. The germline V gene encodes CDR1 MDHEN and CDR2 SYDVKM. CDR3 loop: CASRAVPETYEQYF. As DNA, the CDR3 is TGTGCCAGTCGAGCGGTCCCGGAAACCTACGAGCAGTACTTC.

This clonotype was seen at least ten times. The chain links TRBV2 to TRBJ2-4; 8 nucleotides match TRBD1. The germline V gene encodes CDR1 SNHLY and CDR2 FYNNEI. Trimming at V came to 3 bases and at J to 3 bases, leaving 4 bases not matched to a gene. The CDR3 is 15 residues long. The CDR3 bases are TGTGCCAGCAGTGACAGGGGGCCGGGCAAAAACATTCAGTACTTC. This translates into CASSDRGPGKNIQYF.

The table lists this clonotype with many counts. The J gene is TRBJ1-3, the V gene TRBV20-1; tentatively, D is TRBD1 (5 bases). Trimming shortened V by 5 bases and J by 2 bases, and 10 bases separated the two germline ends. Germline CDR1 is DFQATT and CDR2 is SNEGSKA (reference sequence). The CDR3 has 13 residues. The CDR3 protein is CSAYRGAGNTIYF. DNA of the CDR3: TGCAGTGCTTATCGGGGGGCTGGAAACACCATATATTTT.

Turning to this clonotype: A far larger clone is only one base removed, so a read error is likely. The CDR3 protein is CASSARGAPRYEQFF. The DNA for the CDR3 is TGTGCCAGCAGTGCCCGGGGGGCCCCCAGGTACGAGCAGTTCTTC. The J gene is TRBJ2-1, the V gene TRBV28; TRBD2 is a possible D gene (7 bases). The CDR3 spans 15 residues. Germline V gene lookup returns CDR1 MDHEN and CDR2 SYDVKM. Trimming took 5 bases from V and 10 from J, leaving 21 bases between them.

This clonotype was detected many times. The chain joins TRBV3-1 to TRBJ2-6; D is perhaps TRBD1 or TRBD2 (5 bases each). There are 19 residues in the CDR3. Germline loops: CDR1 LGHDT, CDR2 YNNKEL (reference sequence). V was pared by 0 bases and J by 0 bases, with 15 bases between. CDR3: CASSQDLDGAGSGANVLTF. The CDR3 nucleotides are TGTGCCAGCAGCCAAGATCTAGACGGGGCGGGCTCTGGGGCCAACGTCCTGACTTTC.

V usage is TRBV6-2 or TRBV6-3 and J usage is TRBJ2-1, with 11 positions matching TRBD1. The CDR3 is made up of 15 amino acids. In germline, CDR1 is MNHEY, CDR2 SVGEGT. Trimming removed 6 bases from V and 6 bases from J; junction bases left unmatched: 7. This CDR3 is CASRTGTGGSNEQFF. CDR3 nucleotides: TGTGCCAGCAGAACCGGGACAGGGGGTAGCAATGAGCAGTTCTTC.

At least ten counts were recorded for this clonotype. CDR3 bases: TGTGCCACCAGTGATTCGACAGGGACCCCGAACACCGGGGAGCTGTTTTTT. Encoded protein: CATSDSTGTPNTGELFF. The genes are TRBV24-1 and TRBJ2-2; 7 bases agree with TRBD1. The ends lost 2 bases at V and 0 bases at J; junction bases unmatched: 5. The CDR3 consists of 17 residues. Germline V gene sequence: CDR1 KGHDR, CDR2 SFDVKD.

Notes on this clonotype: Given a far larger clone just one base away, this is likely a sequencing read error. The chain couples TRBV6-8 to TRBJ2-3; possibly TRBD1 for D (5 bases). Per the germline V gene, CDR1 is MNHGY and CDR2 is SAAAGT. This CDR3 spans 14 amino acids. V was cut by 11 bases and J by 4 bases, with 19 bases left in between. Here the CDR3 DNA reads TGTGCCGGCAAAGGGGTTCGAAGGGCAGATACGCAGTATTTT. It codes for CAGKGVRRADTQYF.

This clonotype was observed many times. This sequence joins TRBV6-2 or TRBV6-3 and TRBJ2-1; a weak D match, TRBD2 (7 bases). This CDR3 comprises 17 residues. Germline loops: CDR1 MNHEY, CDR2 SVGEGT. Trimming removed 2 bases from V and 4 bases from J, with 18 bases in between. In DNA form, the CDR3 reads TGTGCCAGCAGTTACCACAGAGGGGGGGGACCTTACAATGAGCAGTTCTTC. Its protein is CASSYHRGGGPYNEQFF.

Here the CDR3 reads CAIGTGLSYEQYF. The CDR3 coding sequence is TGTGCCATTGGGACAGGACTTTCCTACGAGCAGTACTTC. The chain combines TRBV10-3 with TRBJ2-7; 8 bases are a match to TRBD1. The CDR3 covers 13 residues. Germline CDR1 ENHRY, CDR2 SYGVKD. Trimming took 9 bases from V and 1 from J; bases not matched to a gene: 5.

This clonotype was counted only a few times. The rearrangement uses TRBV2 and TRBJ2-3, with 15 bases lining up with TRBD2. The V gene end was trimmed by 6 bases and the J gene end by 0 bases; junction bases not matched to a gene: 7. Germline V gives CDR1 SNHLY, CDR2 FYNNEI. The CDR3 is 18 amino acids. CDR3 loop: CASSARTSGRASTDTQYF. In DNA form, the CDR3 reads TGTGCCAGCAGCGCTAGGACTAGCGGGAGGGCTAGCACAGATACGCAGTATTTT.

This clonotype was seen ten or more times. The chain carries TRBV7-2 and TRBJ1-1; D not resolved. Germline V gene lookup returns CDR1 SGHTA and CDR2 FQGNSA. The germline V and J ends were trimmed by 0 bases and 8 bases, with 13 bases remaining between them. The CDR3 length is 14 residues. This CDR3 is CASSLAPATPEAFF. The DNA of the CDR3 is TGTGCCAGCAGCTTAGCACCGGCAACCCCCGAAGCTTTCTTT.

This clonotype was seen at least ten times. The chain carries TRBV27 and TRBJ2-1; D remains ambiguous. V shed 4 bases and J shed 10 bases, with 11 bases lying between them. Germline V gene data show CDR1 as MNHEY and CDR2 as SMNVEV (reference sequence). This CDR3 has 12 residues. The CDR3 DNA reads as TGTGCCAGCAGTTCCGGATTCGGGGAGCAGTTCTTC. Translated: CASSSGFGEQFF.

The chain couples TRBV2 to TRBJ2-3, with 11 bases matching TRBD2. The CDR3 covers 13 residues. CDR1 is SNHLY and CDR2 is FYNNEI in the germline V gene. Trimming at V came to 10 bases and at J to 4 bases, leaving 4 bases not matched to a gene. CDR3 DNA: TGTGCCACCACTAGCGGGAGATCAGATACGCAGTATTTT. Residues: CATTSGRSDTQYF.

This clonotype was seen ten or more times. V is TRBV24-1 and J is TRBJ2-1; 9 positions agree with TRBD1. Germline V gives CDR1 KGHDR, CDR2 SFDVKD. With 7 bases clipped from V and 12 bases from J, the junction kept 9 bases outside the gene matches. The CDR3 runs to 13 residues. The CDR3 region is CATSRDRDIGQFF. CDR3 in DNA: TGTGCCACCAGCCGGGACAGGGATATTGGGCAGTTCTTC.

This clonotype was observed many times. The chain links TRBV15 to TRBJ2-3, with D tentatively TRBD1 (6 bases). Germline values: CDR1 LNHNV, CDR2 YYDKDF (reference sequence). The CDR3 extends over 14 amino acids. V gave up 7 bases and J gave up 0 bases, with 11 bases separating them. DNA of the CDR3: TGTGCCACCAAGGGGGACATAAGCACAGATACGCAGTATTTT. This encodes CATKGDISTDTQYF.

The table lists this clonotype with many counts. CDR3 residues: CSASVRPRTGTFYGYTF. The CDR3 DNA sequence: TGCAGTGCTAGCGTACGCCCCAGGACAGGGACTTTCTATGGCTACACCTTC. This chain links TRBV20-1 with TRBJ1-2; TRBD1 aligns across 8 bases. The CDR3 is 17 residues long. Germline CDR1 and CDR2: DFQATT and SNEGSKA (reference sequence). Trimming at V came to 3 bases and at J to 4 bases, leaving 16 bases not matched to a gene.

As DNA, the CDR3 is TGTGCCAGCAGTCTAATGACTCCCTCGGGCACTGAAGCTTTCTTT. It is translated as CASSLMTPSGTEAFF. The V gene is TRBV12-3 or TRBV12-4, the J gene TRBJ1-1; D unclear. The germline V and J ends were trimmed by 5 bases and 4 bases, with 17 bases remaining between them. This CDR3 region has 15 residues.

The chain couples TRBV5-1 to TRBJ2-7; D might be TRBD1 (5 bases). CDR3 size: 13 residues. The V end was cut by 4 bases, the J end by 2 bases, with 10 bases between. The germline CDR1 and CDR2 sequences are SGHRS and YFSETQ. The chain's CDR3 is CASSTDNTYEQYF. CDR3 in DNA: TGCGCCAGCAGCACGGACAACACCTACGAGCAGTACTTC.

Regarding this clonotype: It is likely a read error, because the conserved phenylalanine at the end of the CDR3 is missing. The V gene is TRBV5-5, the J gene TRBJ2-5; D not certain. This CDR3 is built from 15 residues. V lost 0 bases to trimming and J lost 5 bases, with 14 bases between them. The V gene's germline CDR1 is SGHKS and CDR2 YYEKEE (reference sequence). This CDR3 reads CASSLAEGKRETQYL. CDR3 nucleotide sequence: TGTGCCAGCAGCTTGGCCGAAGGCAAGCGCGAGACCCAGTACTTA.

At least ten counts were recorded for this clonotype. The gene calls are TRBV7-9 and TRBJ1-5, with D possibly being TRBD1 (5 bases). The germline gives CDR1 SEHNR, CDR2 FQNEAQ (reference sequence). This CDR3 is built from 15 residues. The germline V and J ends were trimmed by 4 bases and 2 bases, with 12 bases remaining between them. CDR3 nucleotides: TGTGCCAGCAGCTCACAGGACCGGGGCAATCAGCCCCAGCATTTT. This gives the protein CASSSQDRGNQPQHF.

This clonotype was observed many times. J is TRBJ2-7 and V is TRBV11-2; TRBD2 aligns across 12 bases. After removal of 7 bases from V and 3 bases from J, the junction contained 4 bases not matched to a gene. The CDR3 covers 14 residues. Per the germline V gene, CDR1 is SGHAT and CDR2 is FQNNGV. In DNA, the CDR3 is TGTGCCAGCACCCCGACTAGCGGGAGCTACGAGCAGTACTTC. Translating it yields CASTPTSGSYEQYF.

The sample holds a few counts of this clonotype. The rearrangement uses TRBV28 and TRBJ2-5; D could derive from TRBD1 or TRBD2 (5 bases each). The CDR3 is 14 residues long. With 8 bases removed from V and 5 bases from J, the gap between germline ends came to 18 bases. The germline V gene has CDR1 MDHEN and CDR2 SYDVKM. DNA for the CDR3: TGTGCCAGCTCCCTCCCATACGGGGCGGAGACCCAGTACTTC. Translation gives CASSLPYGAETQYF.

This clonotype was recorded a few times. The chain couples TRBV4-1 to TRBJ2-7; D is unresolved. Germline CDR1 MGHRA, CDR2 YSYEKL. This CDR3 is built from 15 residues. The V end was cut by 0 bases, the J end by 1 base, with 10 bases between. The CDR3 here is CASSQDMGRSYEQYF. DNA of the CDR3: TGCGCCAGCAGCCAAGATATGGGCAGATCCTACGAGCAGTACTTC.

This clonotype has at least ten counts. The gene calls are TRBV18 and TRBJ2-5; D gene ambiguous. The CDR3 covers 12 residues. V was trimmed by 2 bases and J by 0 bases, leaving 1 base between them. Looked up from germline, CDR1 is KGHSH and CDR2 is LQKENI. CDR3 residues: CASSPNQETQYF. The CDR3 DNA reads TGTGCCAGCTCACCAAACCAAGAGACCCAGTACTTC.

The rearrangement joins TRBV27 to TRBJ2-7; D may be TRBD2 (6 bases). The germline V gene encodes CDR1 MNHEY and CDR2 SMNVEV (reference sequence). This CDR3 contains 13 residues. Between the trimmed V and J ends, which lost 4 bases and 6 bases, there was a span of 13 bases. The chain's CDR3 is CASSSSGFSEQYF. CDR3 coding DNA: TGTGCCAGCAGTTCCAGCGGGTTTTCCGAGCAGTACTTC.

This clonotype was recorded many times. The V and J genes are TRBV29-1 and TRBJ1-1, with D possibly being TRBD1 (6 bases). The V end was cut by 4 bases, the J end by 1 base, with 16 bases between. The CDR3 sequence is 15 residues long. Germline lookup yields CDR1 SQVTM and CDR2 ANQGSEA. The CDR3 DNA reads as TGCAGCGTTGGTCCAACCGGGACAAAGAACACTGAAGCTTTCTTT. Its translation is CSVGPTGTKNTEAFF.